This section outlines one TCR beta chain sequence together with its context. Authors' analysis steps: Amplification of reference gene primers provided the estimated nucleated cell counts. TCRdb's copy holds only in-frame clones and misses some; the assay was immunoSEQ multiplex PCR. V and J calls and clone size follow that table, whereas D and trimming were derived from the DNA. Counted here are 410,000 or so clones, 80% to 90% occurring once; the ten biggest clones make up roughly 1.4%. The source of the sample is a study of blood T cell repertoires in COVID-19. Study as a whole: Samples representing acute and convalescent COVID-19 were sourced from the United States, Italy and Spain.

The CDR3 consists of 17 residues. CDR1 and CDR2 (germline): SEHNR, FQNEAQ (reference sequence). Unmatched junction bases numbered 5, after V lost 2 bases and J lost 2 bases. This clonotype was sampled from a woman under 40 with active or convalescent COVID-19. The chain links TRBV7-9 to TRBJ2-3, with TRBD2 matching over 12 bases. Input material: peripheral blood. CDR3 in DNA: TGTGCCAGCAGCTTAAACCTAGCGGGGGGGCCCACAGATACGCAGTATTTT. Encoded protein: CASSLNLAGGPTDTQYF.